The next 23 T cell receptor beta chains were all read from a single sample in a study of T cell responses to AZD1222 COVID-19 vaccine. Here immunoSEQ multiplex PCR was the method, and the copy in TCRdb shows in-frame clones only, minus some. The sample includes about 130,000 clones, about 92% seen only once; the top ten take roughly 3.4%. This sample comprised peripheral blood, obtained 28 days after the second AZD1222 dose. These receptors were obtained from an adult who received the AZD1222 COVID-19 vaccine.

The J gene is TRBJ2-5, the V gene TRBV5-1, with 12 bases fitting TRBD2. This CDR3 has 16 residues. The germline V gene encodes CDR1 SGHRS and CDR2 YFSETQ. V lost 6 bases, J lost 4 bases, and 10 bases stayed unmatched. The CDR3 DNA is TGCGCCAGCACGGGGCTAGCGGGAGGGCCGAGAGAGACCCAGTACTTC. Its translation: CASTGLAGGPRETQYF.

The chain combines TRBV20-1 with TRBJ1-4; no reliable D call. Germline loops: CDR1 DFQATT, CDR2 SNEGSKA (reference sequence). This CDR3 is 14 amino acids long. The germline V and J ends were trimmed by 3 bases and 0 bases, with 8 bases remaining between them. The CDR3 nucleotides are TGCAGTGCTAGTGCAGGCTCAACTAATGAAAAACTGTTTTTT. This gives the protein CSASAGSTNEKLFF.

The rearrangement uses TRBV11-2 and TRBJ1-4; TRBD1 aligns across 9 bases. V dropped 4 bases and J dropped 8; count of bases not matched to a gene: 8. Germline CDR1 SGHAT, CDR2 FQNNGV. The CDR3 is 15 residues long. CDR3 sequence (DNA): TGTGCCAGCAGCTCCTATGACAGGGGGTGGGAAAAACTGTTTTTT. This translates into CASSSYDRGWEKLFF. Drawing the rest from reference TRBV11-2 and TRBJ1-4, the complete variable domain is EAGVAQSPRYKIIEKRQSVAFWCNPISGHATLYWYQQILGQGPKLLIQFQNNGVVDDSQLPKDRFSAERLKGVDSTLKIQPAKLEDSAVYLCASSSYDRGWEKLFFGSGTQLSVL.

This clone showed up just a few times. CDR3 loop: CASSLPALGQPQHF. DNA for the CDR3: TGTGCCAGCAGTTTACCAGCCTTGGGACAGCCCCAGCATTTT. The chain is built from TRBV28 and TRBJ1-5; no definite D call. The CDR3 is 14 amino acids. Trimming pared 2 bases from V and 7 bases from J, leaving 12 bases between. CDR1 is MDHEN, CDR2 SYDVKM, per germline.

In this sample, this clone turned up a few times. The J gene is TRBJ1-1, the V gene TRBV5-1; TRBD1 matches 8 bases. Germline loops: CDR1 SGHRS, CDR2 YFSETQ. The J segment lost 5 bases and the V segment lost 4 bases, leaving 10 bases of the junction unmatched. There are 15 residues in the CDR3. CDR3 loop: CASSALTGDGTEAFF. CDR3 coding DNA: TGCGCCAGCAGCGCTCTGACAGGGGACGGGACTGAAGCTTTCTTT. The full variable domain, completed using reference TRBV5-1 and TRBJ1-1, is KAGVTQTPRYLIKTRGQQVTLSCSPISGHRSVSWYQQTPGQGLQFLFEYFSETQRNKGNFPGRFSGRQFSNSRSEMNVSTLELGDSALYLCASSALTGDGTEAFFGQGTRLTVV.

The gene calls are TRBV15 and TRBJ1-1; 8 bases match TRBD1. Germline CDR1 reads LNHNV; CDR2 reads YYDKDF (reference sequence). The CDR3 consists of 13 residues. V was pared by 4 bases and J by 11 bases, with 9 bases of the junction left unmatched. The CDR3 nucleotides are TGTGCCACCAGCAATCAGGGGGCGCGGGGGGCTTTCTTT. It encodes CATSNQGARGAFF.

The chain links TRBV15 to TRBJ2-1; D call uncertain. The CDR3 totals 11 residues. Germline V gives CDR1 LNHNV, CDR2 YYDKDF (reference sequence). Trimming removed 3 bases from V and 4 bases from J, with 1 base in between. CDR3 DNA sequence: TGTGCCACCAGCAGGTACAATGAGCAGTTCTTC. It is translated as CATSRYNEQFF.

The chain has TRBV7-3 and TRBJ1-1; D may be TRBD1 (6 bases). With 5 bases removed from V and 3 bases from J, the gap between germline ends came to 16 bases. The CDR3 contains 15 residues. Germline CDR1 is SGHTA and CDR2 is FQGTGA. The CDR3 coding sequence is TGTGCCAGCAGCCCCTACGGGGGCACGGACACTGAAGCTTTCTTT. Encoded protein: CASSPYGGTDTEAFF.

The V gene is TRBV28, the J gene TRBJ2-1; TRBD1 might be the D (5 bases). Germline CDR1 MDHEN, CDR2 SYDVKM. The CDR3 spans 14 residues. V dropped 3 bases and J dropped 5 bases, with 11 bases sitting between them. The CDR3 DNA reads TGTGCCAGCAGTTTCCGACAGCTGCACAATGAGCAGTTCTTC. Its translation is CASSFRQLHNEQFF. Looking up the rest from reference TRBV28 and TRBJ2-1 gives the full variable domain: DVKVTQSSRYLVKRTGEKVFLECVQDMDHENMFWYRQDPGLGLRLIYFSYDVKMKEKGDIPEGYSVSREKKERFSLILESASTNQTSMYLCASSFRQLHNEQFFGPGTRLTVL.

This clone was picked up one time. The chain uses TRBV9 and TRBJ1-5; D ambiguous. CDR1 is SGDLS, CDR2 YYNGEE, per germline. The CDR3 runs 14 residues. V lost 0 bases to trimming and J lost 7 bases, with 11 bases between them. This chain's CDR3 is CASSVGGMGQPQHF. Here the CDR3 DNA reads TGTGCCAGCAGCGTAGGTGGTATGGGGCAGCCCCAGCATTTT.

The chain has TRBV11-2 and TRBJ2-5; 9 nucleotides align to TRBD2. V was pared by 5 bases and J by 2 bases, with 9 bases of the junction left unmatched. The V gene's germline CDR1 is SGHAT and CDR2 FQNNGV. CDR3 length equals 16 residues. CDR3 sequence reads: CASSPRTSAIQETQYF. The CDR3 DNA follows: TGTGCCAGCAGCCCGCGGACTAGCGCAATACAAGAGACCCAGTACTTC.

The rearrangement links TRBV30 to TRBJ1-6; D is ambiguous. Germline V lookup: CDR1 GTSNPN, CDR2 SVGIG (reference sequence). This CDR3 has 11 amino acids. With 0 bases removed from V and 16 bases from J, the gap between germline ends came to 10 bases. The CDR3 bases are TGTGCCTGGAGTGTAGGAGCGGGGCTCCACTTT. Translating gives CAWSVGAGLHF.

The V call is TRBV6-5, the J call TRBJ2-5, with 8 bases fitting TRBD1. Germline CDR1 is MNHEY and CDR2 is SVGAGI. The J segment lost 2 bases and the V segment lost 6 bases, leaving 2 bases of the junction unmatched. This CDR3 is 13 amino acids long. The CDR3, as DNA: TGTGCCAGCAGGACAGGGGTACAAGAGACCCAGTACTTC. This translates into CASRTGVQETQYF.

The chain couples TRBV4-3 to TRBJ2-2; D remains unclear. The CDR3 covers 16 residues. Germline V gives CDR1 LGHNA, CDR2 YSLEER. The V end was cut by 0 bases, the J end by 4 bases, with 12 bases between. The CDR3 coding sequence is TGCGCCAGCAGCCAAGAGGTGCGCCCGGGCACCGGGGAGCTGTTTTTT. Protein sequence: CASSQEVRPGTGELFF.

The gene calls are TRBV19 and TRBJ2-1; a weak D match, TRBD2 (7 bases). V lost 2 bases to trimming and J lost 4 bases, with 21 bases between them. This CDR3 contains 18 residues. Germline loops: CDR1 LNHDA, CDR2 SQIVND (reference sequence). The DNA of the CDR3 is TGTGCCAGTAGTATAAGGGTTGAGGGGGGGCCCTCGTACAATGAGCAGTTCTTC. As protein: CASSIRVEGGPSYNEQFF. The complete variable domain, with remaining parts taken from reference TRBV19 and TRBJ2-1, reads DGGITQSPKYLFRKEGQNVTLSCEQNLNHDAMYWYRQDPGQGLRLIYYSQIVNDFQKGDIAEGYSVSREKKESFPLTVTSAQKNPTAFYLCASSIRVEGGPSYNEQFFGPGTRLTVL.

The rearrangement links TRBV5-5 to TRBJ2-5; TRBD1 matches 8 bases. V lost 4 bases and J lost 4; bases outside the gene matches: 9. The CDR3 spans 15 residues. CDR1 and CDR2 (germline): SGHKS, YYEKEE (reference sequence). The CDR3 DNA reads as TGTGCCAGCAGCCACCAAGACAGGGGAAGAGAGACCCAGTACTTC. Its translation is CASSHQDRGRETQYF. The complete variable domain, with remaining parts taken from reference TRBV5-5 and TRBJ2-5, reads DAGVTQSPTHLIKTRGQQVTLRCSPISGHKSVSWYQQVLGQGPQFIFQYYEKEERGRGNFPDRFSARQFPNYSSELNVNALLLGDSALYLCASSHQDRGRETQYFGPGTRLLVL.

CDR3 sequence reads: CASGRGASGSNEQYF. The CDR3, as DNA: TGTGCCAGTGGAAGGGGGGCTAGCGGGAGCAACGAGCAGTACTTC. The rearrangement links TRBV19 to TRBJ2-7; 10 bases are a match to TRBD2. Germline values: CDR1 LNHDA, CDR2 SQIVND (reference sequence). This CDR3 spans 15 amino acids. The V gene end was trimmed by 8 bases and the J gene end by 5 bases; junction bases not matched to a gene: 12.

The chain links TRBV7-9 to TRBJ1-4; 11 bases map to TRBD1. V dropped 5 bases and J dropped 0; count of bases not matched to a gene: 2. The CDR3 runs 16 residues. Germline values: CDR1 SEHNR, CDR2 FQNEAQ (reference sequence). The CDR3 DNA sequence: TGTGCCAGCAGCCGGACAGGGGGCGCAACTAATGAAAAACTGTTTTTT. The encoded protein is CASSRTGGATNEKLFF.

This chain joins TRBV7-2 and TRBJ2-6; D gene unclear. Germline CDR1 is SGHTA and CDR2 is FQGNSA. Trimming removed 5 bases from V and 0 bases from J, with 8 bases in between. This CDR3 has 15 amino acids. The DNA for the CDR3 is TGTGCCAGCAGCCCTCAGTTCTCTGGGGCCAACGTCCTGACTTTC. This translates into CASSPQFSGANVLTF. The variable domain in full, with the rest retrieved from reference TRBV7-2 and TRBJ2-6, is GAGVSQSPSNKVTEKGKDVELRCDPISGHTALYWYRQSLGQGLEFLIYFQGNSAPDKSGLPSDRFSAERTGGSVSTLTIQRTQQEDSAVYLCASSPQFSGANVLTFGAGSRLTVL.

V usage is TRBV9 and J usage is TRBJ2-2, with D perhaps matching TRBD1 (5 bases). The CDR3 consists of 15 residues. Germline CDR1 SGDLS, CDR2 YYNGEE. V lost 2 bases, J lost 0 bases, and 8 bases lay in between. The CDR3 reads CASSVMTANTGELFF. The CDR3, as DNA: TGTGCCAGCAGCGTTATGACAGCGAACACCGGGGAGCTGTTTTTT.

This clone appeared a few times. This CDR3 reads CASSPSERGVYTF. DNA of the CDR3: TGTGCCAGTAGCCCATCGGAAAGGGGCGTCTACACCTTC. This sequence joins TRBV19 and TRBJ1-2; the D gene is possibly TRBD1 (5 bases). This CDR3 is 13 amino acids long. V was shortened by 6 bases and J by 10 bases, with 18 bases between the two germline ends. Per germline, CDR1 LNHDA and CDR2 SQIVND (reference sequence). The full variable domain, completed using reference TRBV19 and TRBJ1-2, is DGGITQSPKYLFRKEGQNVTLSCEQNLNHDAMYWYRQDPGQGLRLIYYSQIVNDFQKGDIAEGYSVSREKKESFPLTVTSAQKNPTAFYLCASSPSERGVYTFGSGTRLTVV.

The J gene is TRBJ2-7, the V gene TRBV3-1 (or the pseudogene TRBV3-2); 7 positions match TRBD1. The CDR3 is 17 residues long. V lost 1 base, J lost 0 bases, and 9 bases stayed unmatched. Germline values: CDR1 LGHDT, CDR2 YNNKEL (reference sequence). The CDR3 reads CASSQVLPRGSSYEQYF. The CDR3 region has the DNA TGTGCCAGCAGCCAAGTTTTACCCAGGGGGAGCTCCTACGAGCAGTACTTC.

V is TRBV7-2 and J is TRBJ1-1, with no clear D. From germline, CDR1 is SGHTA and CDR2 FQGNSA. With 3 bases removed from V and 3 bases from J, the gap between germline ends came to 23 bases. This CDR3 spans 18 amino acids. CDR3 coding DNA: TGTGCCAGCAGCTTCTCCGGGCACCCCAAAAGGCTGGACACTGAAGCTTTCTTT. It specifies CASSFSGHPKRLDTEAFF.